Below are 2 T cell receptor beta chains sequenced from a single sample in a study of T cell repertoires in cytomegalovirus infection. Each CDR3 protein gets one entry after TCRdb re-called the reads with MiXCR. Of approximately 990,000 distinct CDR3 sequences detected, roughly 30% appear once; the ten largest clones hold over 11%. No antigen has been identified for these receptors. The source was cultured CD8+ T cells from PBMCs, collected from culture after CMV antigen stimulation. These receptors came from a human donor in good health (CMV status not recorded). Some clones in this sample may be carry-over from other donors' samples.

The V and J genes are TRBV10-3 and TRBJ1-3; tentative D call: TRBD1 (5 bases). CDR1 is ENHRY, CDR2 SYGVKD, per germline. Trimming took off 8 bases at V and 0 bases at J, with 14 bases between the two ends. This CDR3 has 15 residues. The DNA of the CDR3 is TGTGCCATCCGCGGGACCGTTAGCTCTGGAAACACCATATATTTT. The encoded protein is CAIRGTVSSGNTIYF.

The chain carries TRBV7-8 and TRBJ1-1; D not resolved. Trimming stripped 11 bases from V and 1 base from J, with 17 bases between. Germline V gene sequence: CDR1 SGHVS, CDR2 FQNEAQ. The CDR3 is 14 residues long. The CDR3 nucleotides are TGTGCCGGTAGCTCCCAGGTGGGGAACACTGAAGCTTTCTTT. Residues: CAGSSQVGNTEAFF.